This TCR beta chain appears in the sequencing data of a study of blood T cell repertoires in COVID-19. Study context: Sources were T cells, B-cell-depleted T cells, or PBMCs; the material itself was cDNA or gDNA.

The junction had 17 bases not matched to a gene; V was cut back by 6 bases and J by 9 bases. CDR1 is MNHEY, CDR2 SMNVEV, per germline (reference sequence). The CDR3 runs to 18 residues. How the authors handled the data: Amplification with reference gene primers provided the estimates of nucleated cell counts. The protocol was immunoSEQ multiplex PCR, while the TCRdb copy is restricted to in-frame clones and leaves out a portion. Clone size and V and J calls were adopted from that table, with D and trimming inferred from the DNA. Counted here are fewer than 250,000 clones, around 90% occurring once; the ten biggest clones make up just over 2.5%.

This TCR came from a woman aged 30 to 39 with acute COVID-19. Sample: PBMCs or T cells enriched from blood (not recorded which). The chain couples TRBV27 to TRBJ1-6, with 10 bases lining up with TRBD1. The CDR3 is CASRRTGGVSIGFSPLHF. For the CDR3, the DNA is TGTGCCAGCAGACGGACAGGGGGAGTAAGTATCGGATTTTCACCCCTCCACTTT.